A single sample is the source of the 28 T cell receptor beta chains below, sequenced in a study of CD8 T cells in Susac syndrome. An input of about 0.45 to 1 ug of RNA was subjected to reverse transcription using random hexamers. MiXCR, applied by TCRdb to the immunoSEQ multiplex PCR reads, yields one record per CDR3 protein. The sample holds about 190,000 distinct CDR3 sequences; 90% to 96% are singletons and the top ten take more than 0.08%. The sample comprised CD4+ T cells from PBMCs. Receptors originate from a human donor with Susac syndrome.

The CDR3 DNA follows: TGTGCCATCAGTGAGCCTCGGGACTCTGGGGCCAACGTCCTGACTTTC. Its protein product is CAISEPRDSGANVLTF. The rearrangement uses TRBV10-3 and TRBJ2-6, with D possibly being TRBD2 (5 bases). CDR1 and CDR2 (germline): ENHRY, SYGVKD. Trimming removed 2 bases from V and 0 bases from J, with 8 bases in between. The CDR3 runs 16 residues.

The sample holds one count of this clonotype. The rearrangement links TRBV7-3 to TRBJ2-5, with no clear D. Per the germline V gene, CDR1 is SGHTA and CDR2 is FQGTGA. The CDR3 runs 13 residues. V dropped 5 bases and J dropped 7 bases, with 14 bases sitting between them. The CDR3 DNA sequence: TGTGCCAGCAGCCTCCAGGACCGAGGGACCCAGTACTTC. Residues: CASSLQDRGTQYF.

In its sample, this clonotype was seen once. CDR3 DNA: TGCGCCAGCAGCCAAGATTCGGGGGGGGCCAGAATTGAAACCGGGGAGCTGTTTTTT. Its protein product is CASSQDSGGARIETGELFF. The rearrangement links TRBV4-3 to TRBJ2-2; 8 bases align to TRBD2. V was pared by 0 bases and J by 5 bases, with 14 bases of the junction left unmatched. This CDR3 contains 19 residues. The germline V gene has CDR1 LGHNA and CDR2 YSLEER.

The chain couples TRBV3-1 to TRBJ1-2; D is undetermined. V was clipped by 1 base and J by 3 bases, with 9 bases between them. CDR1 and CDR2 (germline): LGHDT, YNNKEL (reference sequence). The CDR3 has 14 amino acids. The CDR3 region has the DNA TGTGCCAGCAGCCAAGTCCCCCGGGACTATGGCTACACCTTC. Its protein product is CASSQVPRDYGYTF. Supplemented by reference TRBV3-1 and TRBJ1-2, the full variable domain reads DTAVSQTPKYLVTQMGNDKSIKCEQNLGHDTMYWYKQDSKKFLKIMFSYNNKELIINETVPNRFSPKSPDKAHLNLHINSLELGDSAVYFCASSQVPRDYGYTFGSGTRLTVV.

V and J are TRBV19 and TRBJ1-1, with D uncertain. The CDR3 totals 13 residues. Germline V gives CDR1 LNHDA, CDR2 SQIVND (reference sequence). V lost 7 bases and J 5 bases, leaving 14 bases between the germline ends. CDR3 nucleotide sequence: TGTGCCAGTAAATCCCAGGTTAGGACTGAAGCTTTCTTT. This encodes CASKSQVRTEAFF. The full variable domain, with the rest looked up from reference TRBV19 and TRBJ1-1, is DGGITQSPKYLFRKEGQNVTLSCEQNLNHDAMYWYRQDPGQGLRLIYYSQIVNDFQKGDIAEGYSVSREKKESFPLTVTSAQKNPTAFYLCASKSQVRTEAFFGQGTRLTVV.

The rearrangement uses TRBV5-4 and TRBJ1-1; 7 bases fit TRBD1. Germline values: CDR1 SGHNT, CDR2 YYREEE (reference sequence). V lost 0 bases and J lost 7; bases outside the gene matches: 9. The CDR3 totals 15 residues. CDR3 residues: CASSLGDRTDHEAFF. In DNA, the CDR3 is TGTGCCAGCAGCTTGGGGGACAGAACAGACCATGAAGCTTTCTTT.

The chain recombines TRBV5-4 with TRBJ1-1; D gene ambiguous. Germline assignment: CDR1 SGHNT and CDR2 YYREEE (reference sequence). This CDR3 region has 12 residues. V lost 1 base and J 6 bases, leaving 7 bases between the germline ends. In DNA, the CDR3 is TGTGCCAGCAGCTTGTGGAGATCTGAAGCTTTCTTT. It translates to CASSLWRSEAFF.

V usage is TRBV15 and J usage is TRBJ1-4; D remains ambiguous. Trimming removed 1 base at V and 5 bases at J, with 11 bases between. From germline, CDR1 is LNHNV and CDR2 YYDKDF (reference sequence). CDR3 length equals 15 residues. The CDR3 sequence is CATSRVTGENEKLFF. The CDR3, as DNA: TGTGCCACCAGCAGAGTTACGGGAGAAAATGAAAAACTGTTTTTT.

This chain connects TRBV12-3 or TRBV12-4 to TRBJ2-3, with 9 bases lining up with TRBD1. V lost 6 bases and J lost 5; bases outside the gene matches: 3. The CDR3 runs to 13 residues. The CDR3: CASRTTGGDTQYF. The CDR3 bases are TGTGCCAGCAGGACGACAGGGGGAGATACGCAGTATTTT.

The rearrangement joins TRBV19 to TRBJ1-1; D gene uncertain. This CDR3 spans 13 amino acids. The germline V and J ends were trimmed by 3 bases and 6 bases, with 11 bases remaining between them. Germline V gives CDR1 LNHDA, CDR2 SQIVND (reference sequence). CDR3 sequence reads: CASSIQAWAEAFF. The CDR3 DNA follows: TGTGCCAGTAGTATTCAGGCCTGGGCTGAAGCTTTCTTT.

In DNA, the CDR3 is TGTGCCATCAAGTCGGTCCCTTACCGTGATGAGCAGTTCTTC. Protein: CAIKSVPYRDEQFF. The chain uses TRBV10-3 and TRBJ2-1, with D uncertain. The CDR3 extends over 14 amino acids. The V gene's germline CDR1 is ENHRY and CDR2 SYGVKD. V was cut by 7 bases and J by 8 bases, with 18 bases left in between.

V usage is TRBV29-1 and J usage is TRBJ1-1; D is ambiguous. V dropped 2 bases and J dropped 1 base, with 14 bases sitting between them. The germline gives CDR1 SQVTM, CDR2 ANQGSEA. The length of the CDR3 is 15 residues. CDR3 sequence: CSVEYGGLGNTEAFF. The CDR3 DNA follows: TGCAGCGTTGAATATGGTGGTTTAGGGAACACTGAAGCTTTCTTT.

The V call is TRBV7-2, the J call TRBJ2-5, with 7 positions matching TRBD2. The germline V gene encodes CDR1 SGHTA and CDR2 FQGNSA. V dropped 1 base and J dropped 3; count of bases not matched to a gene: 5. The CDR3 contains 15 residues. CDR3 sequence reads: CASSLVSAGEETQYF. CDR3 nucleotides: TGTGCCAGCAGCTTAGTTTCGGCGGGGGAAGAGACCCAGTACTTC.

The V and J genes are TRBV21-1 and TRBJ2-1; the table's D call of TRBD1 was not tested on the DNA. TRBV21-1 is tagged as a pseudogene. The CDR3 has 13 residues. CDR3: CASSKAGGGEQFF. DNA of the CDR3: TGTGCCAGCAGCAAAGCCGGAGGGGGCGAGCAGTTCTTC.

The chain carries TRBV6-1 and TRBJ2-5; 9 nucleotides align to TRBD1. This CDR3 contains 17 residues. V trimming: 6 bases; J trimming: 2 bases; junction bases outside the gene matches: 13. Germline CDR1 and CDR2: MNHNS and SASEGT. CDR3 in amino acids: CASRSFPGTGRQETQYF. The CDR3 coding sequence is TGTGCCAGCAGATCTTTCCCCGGGACAGGGCGACAAGAGACCCAGTACTTC.

The chain uses TRBV29-1 and TRBJ2-1; D is unresolved. This CDR3 has 17 residues. The V gene's germline CDR1 is SQVTM and CDR2 ANQGSEA. Trimming pared 2 bases from V and 5 bases from J, leaving 22 bases between. The CDR3: CSVELRTARRPNNEQFF. The DNA for the CDR3 is TGCAGCGTTGAATTACGGACCGCTAGGCGACCGAACAATGAGCAGTTCTTC.

This chain links TRBV12-3 or TRBV12-4 with TRBJ2-7; D is tentatively TRBD1 or TRBD2 (7 bases each). The CDR3 runs to 14 residues. The V end was cut by 5 bases, the J end by 6 bases, with 17 bases between. The CDR3 loop is CASSGGGRGREQYF. In nucleotides, the CDR3 is TGTGCCAGCAGTGGGGGGGGTAGGGGGCGCGAGCAGTACTTC.

The rearrangement links TRBV3-1 to TRBJ2-3, with D uncertain. The CDR3 has 15 residues. V lost 1 base and J 2 bases, leaving 10 bases between the germline ends. In germline, CDR1 is LGHDT, CDR2 YNNKEL (reference sequence). The CDR3 protein is CASSQAIGYTDTQYF. Written as DNA, the CDR3 is TGTGCCAGCAGCCAAGCCATCGGGTACACAGATACGCAGTATTTT.

The chain couples TRBV12-3 or TRBV12-4 to TRBJ2-1; D ambiguous. Trimming removed 3 bases from V and 7 bases from J, with 10 bases in between. The CDR3 runs to 13 residues. The DNA for the CDR3 is TGTGCCAGCAGTTTCGGTTTAGGGAATGAGCAGTTCTTC. This codes for CASSFGLGNEQFF.

This clonotype was detected only once. The chain recombines TRBV15 with TRBJ2-7, with TRBD1 identical over 7 bases. J was trimmed by 3 bases and V by 3 bases; bases with no gene match: 2. Germline CDR1 and CDR2: LNHNV and YYDKDF (reference sequence). This CDR3 has 13 amino acids. The CDR3 loop is CATSSRDSYEQYF. The CDR3 DNA reads as TGTGCCACCAGCAGCCGGGACAGCTACGAGCAGTACTTC.

V gene TRBV12-3 or TRBV12-4 combines with J gene TRBJ2-1; the match to TRBD2 covers 7 bases. The CDR3 sequence is 13 residues long. After removal of 3 bases from V and 8 bases from J, the junction contained 4 bases not matched to a gene. The chain's CDR3 is CASSLRGGDEQFF. The DNA for the CDR3 is TGTGCCAGCAGTTTGCGGGGAGGGGATGAGCAGTTCTTC.

V and J are TRBV4-1 and TRBJ2-2; TRBD2 matches 8 bases. V lost 0 bases and J lost 0; bases outside the gene matches: 6. There are 18 residues in the CDR3. Germline-derived CDR1 and CDR2 are MGHRA and YSYEKL. CDR3 loop: CASSQDGGGISNTGELFF. In nucleotides, the CDR3 is TGCGCCAGCAGCCAAGACGGCGGGGGGATATCGAACACCGGGGAGCTGTTTTTT.

J is TRBJ1-1 and V is TRBV3-1; TRBD1 matches 9 bases. The V gene's germline CDR1 is LGHDT and CDR2 YNNKEL (reference sequence). Trimming at V came to 7 bases and at J to 0 bases, leaving 3 bases not matched to a gene. This CDR3 contains 14 residues. The CDR3 DNA reads as TGTGCCAGCACCCGACAGGGGGTGAACACTGAAGCTTTCTTT. Protein product: CASTRQGVNTEAFF. Together with reference TRBV3-1 and TRBJ1-1, the CDR3 gives the full variable domain: DTAVSQTPKYLVTQMGNDKSIKCEQNLGHDTMYWYKQDSKKFLKIMFSYNNKELIINETVPNRFSPKSPDKAHLNLHINSLELGDSAVYFCASTRQGVNTEAFFGQGTRLTVV.

The chain's CDR3 is CSVVETANSPLHF. In DNA, the CDR3 is TGCAGCGTTGTGGAGACAGCCAATTCACCCCTCCACTTT. V is TRBV29-1 and J is TRBJ1-6, with D tentatively TRBD1 (5 bases). Trimming left V 4 bases short and J 7 bases short, with 11 bases between. Per germline, CDR1 SQVTM and CDR2 ANQGSEA. This CDR3 has 13 residues. Supplemented by reference TRBV29-1 and TRBJ1-6, the full variable domain reads SAVISQKPSRDICQRGTSLTIQCQVDSQVTMMFWYRQQPGQSLTLIATANQGSEATYESGFVIDKFPISRPNLTFSTLTVSNMSPEDSSIYLCSVVETANSPLHFGNGTRLTVT.

The chain links TRBV12-5 to TRBJ2-4, with D unresolved. The CDR3 has 14 amino acids. The germline gives CDR1 LGHNT, CDR2 FRNRAP. The V end was cut by 4 bases, the J end by 4 bases, with 11 bases between. In DNA, the CDR3 is TGTGCTAGTGGTTCGCTTCTTACAAAAAACATTCAGTACTTC. Protein product: CASGSLLTKNIQYF.

CDR3 protein: CASTPLRGGTDTQYF. The DNA of the CDR3 is TGTGCCAGCACTCCCCTCCGGGGGGGCACAGATACGCAGTATTTT. This chain connects TRBV2 to TRBJ2-3; 7 bases fit TRBD2. Germline V gene lookup returns CDR1 SNHLY and CDR2 FYNNEI. V trimming: 7 bases; J trimming: 1 base; junction bases outside the gene matches: 8. CDR3 length equals 15 residues.

The chain uses TRBV7-3 and TRBJ1-1; D not certain. The germline V gene has CDR1 SGHTA and CDR2 FQGTGA. V dropped 2 bases and J dropped 0 bases, with 4 bases sitting between them. This CDR3 is built from 13 residues. CDR3 sequence reads: CASSLAMNTEAFF. The CDR3 DNA is TGTGCCAGCAGCTTAGCAATGAACACTGAAGCTTTCTTT.

V and J are TRBV27 and TRBJ1-6; 10 nucleotides match TRBD1. The germline V gene has CDR1 MNHEY and CDR2 SMNVEV (reference sequence). V trimming: 5 bases; J trimming: 7 bases; junction bases outside the gene matches: 14. The CDR3 covers 18 residues. The chain's CDR3 is CASSPPRDRGTNNSPLHF. CDR3 DNA sequence: TGTGCCAGCAGTCCGCCAAGGGACAGGGGAACCAACAATTCACCCCTCCACTTT.